This T cell receptor beta chain was sequenced for a study of shared clonotypes between healthy human individuals. This clone was picked up a small number of times. Its antigen is undetermined. Findings and limits, study-wide: Rarefaction exposed incomplete sorted-subset sequencing despite large depth.

The authors divided CD4+ cells into CD45RA+ naive and CD45RA-negative memory subsets. Produced via immunoSEQ multiplex PCR; TCRdb's table is partial and in-frame only. The table has 550,000 to 850,000 clones, around two thirds seen once. The germline V and J ends were trimmed by 1 base and 0 bases, with 7 bases remaining between them. Germline V CDR1 and CDR2: SGHNT, YYREEE (reference sequence). This CDR3 contains 14 residues. This chain joins TRBV5-4 and TRBJ1-2; D is unclear. The sequencing sample was made of memory CD4+ T cells sorted from blood. Subset described: CD45RA-negative fraction. The TCR originated in a woman in her thirties in good health. The CDR3 sequence: CASSLYSANYGYTF. CDR3 coding DNA: TGTGCCAGCAGCTTGTATTCAGCTAACTATGGCTACACCTTC.